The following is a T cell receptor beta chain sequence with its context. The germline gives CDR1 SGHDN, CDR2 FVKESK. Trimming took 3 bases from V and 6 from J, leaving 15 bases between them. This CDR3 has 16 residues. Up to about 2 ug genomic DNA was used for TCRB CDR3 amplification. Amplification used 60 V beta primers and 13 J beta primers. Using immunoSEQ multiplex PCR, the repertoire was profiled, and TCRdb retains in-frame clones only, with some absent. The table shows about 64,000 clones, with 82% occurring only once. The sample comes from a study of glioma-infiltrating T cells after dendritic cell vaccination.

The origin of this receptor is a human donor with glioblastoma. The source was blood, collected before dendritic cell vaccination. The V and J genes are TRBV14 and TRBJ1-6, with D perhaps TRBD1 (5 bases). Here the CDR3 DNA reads TGTGCCAGCAGCCAGTACGTTGGGGCCGGTAATTCACCCCTCCACTTT. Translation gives CASSQYVGAGNSPLHF.